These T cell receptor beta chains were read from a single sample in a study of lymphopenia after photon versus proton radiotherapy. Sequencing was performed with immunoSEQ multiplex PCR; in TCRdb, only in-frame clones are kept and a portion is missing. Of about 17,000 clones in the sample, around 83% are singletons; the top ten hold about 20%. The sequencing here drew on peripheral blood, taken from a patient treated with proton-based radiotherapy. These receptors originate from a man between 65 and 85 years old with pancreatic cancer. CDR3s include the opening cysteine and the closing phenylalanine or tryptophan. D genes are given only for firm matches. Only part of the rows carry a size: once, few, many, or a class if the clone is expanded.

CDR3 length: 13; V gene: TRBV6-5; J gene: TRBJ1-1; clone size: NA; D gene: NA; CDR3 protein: CASRMRGRTEAFF; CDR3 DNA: TGTGCCAGCAGGATGAGGGGGAGGACTGAAGCTTTCTTT
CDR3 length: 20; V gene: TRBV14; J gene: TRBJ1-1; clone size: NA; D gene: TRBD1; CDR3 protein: CASSPQKRSGTGMRNTEAFF; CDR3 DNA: TGTGCCAGCAGCCCCCAAAAGCGCTCCGGGACAGGGATGAGGAACACTGAAGCTTTCTTT
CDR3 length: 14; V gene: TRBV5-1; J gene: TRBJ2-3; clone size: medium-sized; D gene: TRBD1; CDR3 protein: CASSWGQGGDTQYF; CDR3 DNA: TGCGCCAGCAGCTGGGGACAGGGAGGAGATACGCAGTATTTT
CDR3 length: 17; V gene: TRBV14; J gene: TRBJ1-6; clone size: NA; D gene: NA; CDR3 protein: CASSQDRVAAYNSPLHF; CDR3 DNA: TGTGCCAGCAGCCAAGACCGGGTTGCAGCCTATAATTCACCCCTCCACTTT
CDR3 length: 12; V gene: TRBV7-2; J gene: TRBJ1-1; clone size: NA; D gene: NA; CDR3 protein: CASSLEGREAFF; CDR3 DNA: TGTGCCAGCAGCTTAGAGGGCAGAGAAGCTTTCTTT
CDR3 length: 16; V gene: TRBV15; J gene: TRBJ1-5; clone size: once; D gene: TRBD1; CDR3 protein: CATSRRTGDDRQPQHF; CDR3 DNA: TGTGCCACCAGCAGACGGACAGGGGACGATCGACAGCCCCAGCATTTT
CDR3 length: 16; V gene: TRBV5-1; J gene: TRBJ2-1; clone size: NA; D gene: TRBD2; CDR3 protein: CASSYSTGTSGNEQFF; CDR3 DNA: TGCGCCAGCAGCTACTCGACCGGGACTAGCGGCAATGAGCAGTTCTTC
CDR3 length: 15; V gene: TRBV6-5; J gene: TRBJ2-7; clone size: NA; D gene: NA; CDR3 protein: CASSGPGTRSYEQYF; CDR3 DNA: TGTGCCAGCAGTGGACCCGGGACAAGATCCTACGAGCAGTACTTC
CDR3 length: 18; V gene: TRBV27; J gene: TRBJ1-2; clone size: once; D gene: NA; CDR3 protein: CASSLGRGSGRSNYGYTF; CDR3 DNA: TGTGCCAGCAGTTTGGGTAGAGGCAGCGGGCGATCTAACTATGGCTACACCTTC
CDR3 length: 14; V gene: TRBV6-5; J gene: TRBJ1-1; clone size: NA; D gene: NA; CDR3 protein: CASSYEEWGTEAFF; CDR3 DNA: TGTGCCAGCAGTTACGAAGAATGGGGAACTGAAGCTTTCTTT
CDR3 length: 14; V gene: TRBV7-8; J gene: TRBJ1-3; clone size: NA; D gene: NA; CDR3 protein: CASSLVPGGNTIYF; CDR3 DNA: TGTGCCAGCAGCTTAGTCCCGGGGGGAAACACCATATATTTT
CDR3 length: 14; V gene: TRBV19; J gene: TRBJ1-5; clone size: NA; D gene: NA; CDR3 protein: CASRERRGNQPQHF; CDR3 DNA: TGTGCCAGTAGGGAAAGGAGAGGCAATCAGCCCCAGCATTTT
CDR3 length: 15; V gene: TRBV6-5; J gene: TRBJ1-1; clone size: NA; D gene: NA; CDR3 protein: CASISKGVGRSEAFF; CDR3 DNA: TGTGCCAGCATCTCGAAAGGAGTGGGGCGGAGTGAAGCTTTCTTT
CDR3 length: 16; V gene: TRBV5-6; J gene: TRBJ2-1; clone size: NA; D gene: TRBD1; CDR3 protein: CASSQMTGQGINEQFF; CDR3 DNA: TGTGCCAGCAGCCAGATGACGGGACAGGGTATCAATGAGCAGTTCTTC
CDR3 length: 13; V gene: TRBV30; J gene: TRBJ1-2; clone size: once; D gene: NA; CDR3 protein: CAWSVGGASGYTF; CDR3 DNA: TGTGCCTGGAGTGTGGGGGGGGCGAGTGGCTACACCTTC
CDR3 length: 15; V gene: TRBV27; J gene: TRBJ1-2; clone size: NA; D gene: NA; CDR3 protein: CASSWGRPTNYGYTF; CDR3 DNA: TGTGCCAGCAGTTGGGGCAGGCCCACTAACTATGGCTACACCTTC
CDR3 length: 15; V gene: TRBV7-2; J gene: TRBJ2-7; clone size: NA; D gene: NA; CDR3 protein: CASSLERHRDYEQYF; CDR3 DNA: TGTGCCAGCAGCTTAGAGAGACATAGGGACTACGAGCAGTACTTC
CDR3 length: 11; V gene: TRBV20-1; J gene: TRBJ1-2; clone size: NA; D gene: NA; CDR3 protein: CSARLGRGYTF; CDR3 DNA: TGCAGTGCTAGGCTAGGACGTGGCTACACCTTC
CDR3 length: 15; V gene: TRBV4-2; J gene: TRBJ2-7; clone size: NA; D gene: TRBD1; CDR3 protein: CASSNRDRASYEQYF; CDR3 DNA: TGTGCCAGCAGCAACCGGGACAGGGCCTCCTACGAGCAGTACTTC
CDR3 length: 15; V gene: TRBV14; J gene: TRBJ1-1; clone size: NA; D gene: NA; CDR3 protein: CASSQVAGGSTEAFF; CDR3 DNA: TGTGCCAGCAGCCAAGTTGCTGGGGGAAGCACTGAAGCTTTCTTT
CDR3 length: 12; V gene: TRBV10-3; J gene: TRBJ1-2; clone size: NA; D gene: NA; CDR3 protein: CAISGTAGGYTF; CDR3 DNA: TGTGCCATCAGTGGGACCGCGGGAGGCTACACCTTC
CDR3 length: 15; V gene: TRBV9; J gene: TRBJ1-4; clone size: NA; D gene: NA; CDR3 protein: CASSRGGGRSEKLFF; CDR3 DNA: TGTGCCAGCAGCCGAGGTGGGGGGCGAAGTGAAAAACTGTTTTTT
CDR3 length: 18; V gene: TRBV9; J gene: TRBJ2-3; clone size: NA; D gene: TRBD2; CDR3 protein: CASSVEGTGLAGTDTQYF; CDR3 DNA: TGTGCCAGCAGCGTAGAGGGAACCGGACTAGCGGGCACAGATACGCAGTATTTT
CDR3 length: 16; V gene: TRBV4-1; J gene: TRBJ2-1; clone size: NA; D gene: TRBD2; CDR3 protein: CASSQTVAGPYNEQFF; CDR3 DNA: TGCGCCAGCAGCCAGACTGTAGCGGGACCATACAATGAGCAGTTCTTC
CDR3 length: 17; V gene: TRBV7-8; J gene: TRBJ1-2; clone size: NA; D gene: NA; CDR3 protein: CASSASLGLVSPGGYTF; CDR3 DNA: TGTGCCAGCAGCGCGTCTCTGGGCCTTGTCAGCCCCGGTGGCTACACCTTC
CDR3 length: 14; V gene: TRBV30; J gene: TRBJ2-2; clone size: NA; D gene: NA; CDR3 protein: CAWRRASSTGELFF; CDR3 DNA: TGTGCCTGGAGGCGGGCCTCGAGCACCGGGGAGCTGTTTTTT
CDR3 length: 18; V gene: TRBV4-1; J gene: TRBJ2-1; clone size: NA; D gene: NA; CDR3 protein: CASSHLVQGRGSYNEQFF; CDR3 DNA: TGCGCCAGCAGCCACCTCGTTCAGGGTCGGGGCTCCTACAATGAGCAGTTCTTC
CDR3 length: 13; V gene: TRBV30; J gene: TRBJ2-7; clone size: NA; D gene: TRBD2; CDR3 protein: CAWSRGGPYEQYF; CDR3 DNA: TGTGCCTGGAGTCGGGGGGGCCCCTACGAGCAGTACTTC
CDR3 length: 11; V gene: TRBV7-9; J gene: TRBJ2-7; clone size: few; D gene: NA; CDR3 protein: CASAREYEQYF; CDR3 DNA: TGTGCCAGCGCCAGGGAGTACGAGCAGTACTTC
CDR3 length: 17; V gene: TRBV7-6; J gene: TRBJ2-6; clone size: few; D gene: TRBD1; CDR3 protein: CASSSGTGDSGANVLTF; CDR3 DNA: TGTGCCAGCAGCTCCGGGACAGGGGACTCTGGGGCCAACGTCCTGACTTTC
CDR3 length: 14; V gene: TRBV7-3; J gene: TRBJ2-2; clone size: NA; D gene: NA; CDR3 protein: CASSVPGPTGELFF; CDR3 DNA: TGTGCCAGCAGCGTTCCGGGTCCAACCGGGGAGCTGTTTTTT
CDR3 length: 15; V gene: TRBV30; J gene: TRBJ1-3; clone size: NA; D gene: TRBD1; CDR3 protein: CAWSPLGGAGDTIYF; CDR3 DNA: TGTGCCTGGAGTCCCTTAGGGGGCGCAGGGGACACCATATATTTT
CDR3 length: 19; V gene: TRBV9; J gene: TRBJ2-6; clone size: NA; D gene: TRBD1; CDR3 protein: CASSVAGTGVSSGANVLTF; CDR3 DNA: TGTGCCAGCAGCGTAGCGGGGACAGGGGTTAGCTCTGGGGCCAACGTCCTGACTTTC
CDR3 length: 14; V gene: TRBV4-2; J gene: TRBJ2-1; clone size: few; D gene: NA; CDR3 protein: CASSLLDYDNEQFF; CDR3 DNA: TGTGCCAGCAGCCTTCTGGACTATGACAATGAGCAGTTCTTC
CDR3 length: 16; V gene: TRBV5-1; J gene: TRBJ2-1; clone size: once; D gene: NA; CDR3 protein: CASSASLQGGTNEQFF; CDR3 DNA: TGCGCCAGCAGCGCGAGCTTACAGGGGGGGACGAATGAGCAGTTCTTC
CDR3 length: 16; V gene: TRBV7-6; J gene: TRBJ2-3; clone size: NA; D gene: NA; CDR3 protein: CASSSRAQGRTDTQYF; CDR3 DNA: TGTGCCAGCAGCTCAAGGGCTCAGGGGAGGACAGATACGCAGTATTTT
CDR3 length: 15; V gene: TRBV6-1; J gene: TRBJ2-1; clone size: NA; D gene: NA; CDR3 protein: CASSLRQGLSNEQFF; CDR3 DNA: TGTGCCAGCTCCCTTCGCCAGGGCCTCTCCAATGAGCAGTTCTTC
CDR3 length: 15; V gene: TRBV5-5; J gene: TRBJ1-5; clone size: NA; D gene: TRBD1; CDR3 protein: CASSLETGNNQPQHF; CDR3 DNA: TGTGCCAGCAGCTTGGAGACAGGGAACAATCAGCCCCAGCATTTT
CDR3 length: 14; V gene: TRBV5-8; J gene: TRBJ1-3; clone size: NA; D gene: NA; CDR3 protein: CASTPILSGNTIYF; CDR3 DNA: TGTGCCAGCACTCCAATCCTCTCTGGAAACACCATATATTTT
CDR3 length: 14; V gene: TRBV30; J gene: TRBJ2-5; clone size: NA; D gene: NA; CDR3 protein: CAWSVLLGQETQYF; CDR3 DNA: TGTGCCTGGAGTGTACTTCTGGGCCAAGAGACCCAGTACTTC